Shown below are 22 T cell receptor beta chains from a single sample sequenced in a study of T cells after somatic rescue of genetic block. Measured with immunoSEQ multiplex PCR; TCRdb has only the in-frame clones, and not every one. The sample gives over 95,000 clones, around nine tenths of which show up once; roughly 1.5% is in the top ten. Sample: peripheral blood mononuclear cells (PBMCs). The source is a woman aged 18-35 years.

The V call is TRBV28, the J call TRBJ2-7; D is uncertain. This CDR3 has 10 amino acids. Trimming removed 5 bases from V and 6 bases from J, with 5 bases in between. CDR1 MDHEN and CDR2 SYDVKM come from the germline V gene. The CDR3 bases are TGTGCCAGCAGTGCGTCCGAGCAGTACTTC. The encoded protein is CASSASEQYF.

The CDR3 sequence: CATSTYRETQYF. The CDR3, as DNA: TGTGCCACCAGCACCTATAGGGAGACCCAGTACTTC. This chain joins TRBV15 and TRBJ2-5; D uncertain. This CDR3 is 12 amino acids long. The V and J ends lost 4 bases and 5 bases respectively, with 8 bases between them. Germline V gene data show CDR1 as LNHNV and CDR2 as YYDKDF (reference sequence).

The chain employs TRBV19 and TRBJ1-6; 7 bases align to TRBD1. The CDR3 has 16 residues. The V and J ends lost 6 bases and 4 bases, in that order; junction bases with no gene match: 9. The germline CDR1 and CDR2 sequences are LNHDA and SQIVND (reference sequence). In nucleotides, the CDR3 is TGTGCCAGTAGAGTGCGGGACAGTAATTATAATTCACCCCTCCACTTT. It yields the protein CASRVRDSNYNSPLHF.

The chain uses TRBV10-3 and TRBJ1-2; the D is unclear. CDR3 length equals 14 residues. V lost 0 bases, J lost 4 bases, and 9 bases lay in between. The germline gives CDR1 ENHRY, CDR2 SYGVKD. DNA for the CDR3: TGTGCCATCAGTGAGTCGGACGAGCTCTATGGCTACACCTTC. Translated, it gives CAISESDELYGYTF.

This chain links TRBV5-1 with TRBJ2-5; a weak D match, TRBD2 (6 bases). Trimming took 4 bases from V and 2 from J, leaving 12 bases between them. Germline V lookup: CDR1 SGHRS, CDR2 YFSETQ. The CDR3 runs to 14 residues. CDR3 nucleotides: TGCGCCAGCAGCCCCGGGAGAGGGCAAGAGACCCAGTACTTC. Translation gives CASSPGRGQETQYF. Using reference TRBV5-1 and TRBJ2-5 for the parts outside the CDR3, the full variable domain is KAGVTQTPRYLIKTRGQQVTLSCSPISGHRSVSWYQQTPGQGLQFLFEYFSETQRNKGNFPGRFSGRQFSNSRSEMNVSTLELGDSALYLCASSPGRGQETQYFGPGTRLLVL.

In nucleotides, the CDR3 is TGTGCCAGCAGGACCGGGACTGACTACGATACGCAGTATTTT. As protein: CASRTGTDYDTQYF. The V and J genes are TRBV6-5 and TRBJ2-3; a weak D match, TRBD2 (6 bases). V lost 6 bases and J lost 6, with 16 bases in between. CDR1 MNHEY and CDR2 SVGAGI come from the germline V gene. The CDR3 covers 14 residues.

V gene TRBV29-1 combines with J gene TRBJ1-1; 9 positions match TRBD1. V trimming: 5 bases; J trimming: 7 bases; junction bases outside the gene matches: 8. CDR3 length: 13 amino acids. Germline V gives CDR1 SQVTM, CDR2 ANQGSEA. CDR3 in DNA: TGCAGCGTTCAACAGGGGGCGGACTTTGAAGCTTTCTTT. Translated, it gives CSVQQGADFEAFF.

This chain uses TRBV21-1 with TRBJ1-6; the table gives TRBD1 as D, unverified against the DNA. TRBV21-1 is a recognized pseudogene. The CDR3 sequence is 15 residues long. CDR3 region: CASSRQGVPRSPLHF. Written as DNA, the CDR3 is TGTGCCAGCAGCAGACAGGGGGTCCCTCGATCACCCCTCCACTTT.

The chain combines TRBV9 with TRBJ1-2; the match to TRBD1 covers 7 bases. Germline V lookup: CDR1 SGDLS, CDR2 YYNGEE. The ends lost 4 bases at V and 1 base at J; junction bases unmatched: 4. The CDR3 totals 14 residues. For the CDR3, the DNA is TGTGCCAGCAGCTCACAGGGGCTTAACTATGGCTACACCTTC. This sequence encodes CASSSQGLNYGYTF.

The chain is built from TRBV28 and TRBJ1-4; weak D call: TRBD1 (5 bases). The CDR3 length is 14 residues. Germline CDR1 is MDHEN and CDR2 is SYDVKM. V lost 3 bases and J 8 bases, leaving 13 bases between the germline ends. CDR3 DNA: TGTGCCAGCAGTTTTAGGACACGGGCCGAAAAACTGTTTTTT. It codes for CASSFRTRAEKLFF.

The rearrangement links TRBV7-6 to TRBJ1-6; a possible D gene is TRBD1 (6 bases). Per germline, CDR1 SGHVS and CDR2 FNYEAQ. V was trimmed by 3 bases and J by 6 bases, leaving 9 bases between them. The CDR3 has 14 residues. The CDR3 here is CASSLNRVNSPLHF. CDR3 nucleotides: TGTGCCAGCAGCTTGAACAGGGTTAATTCACCCCTCCACTTT.

In this sample, this clone turned up once. The chain has TRBV9 and TRBJ2-1; 14 bases match TRBD2. The V and J ends lost 4 bases and 6 bases, in that order; junction bases with no gene match: 9. CDR1 is SGDLS, CDR2 YYNGEE, per germline. The CDR3 consists of 17 residues. For the CDR3, the DNA is TGTGCCAGCAGCCCAGGGACTAGCGGGGGCCTTCGCAATGAGCAGTTCTTC. Protein product: CASSPGTSGGLRNEQFF.

This chain connects TRBV29-1 to TRBJ2-7, with 9 nucleotides matching TRBD1. This CDR3 contains 13 residues. In germline, CDR1 is SQVTM, CDR2 ANQGSEA. J gave up 2 bases and V 5 bases, and 4 bases lay outside the gene matches. The DNA for the CDR3 is TGCAGCGTTCGGACAGGGGCCCCCTACGAGCAGTACTTC. It encodes CSVRTGAPYEQYF.

The sample holds a few counts of this clone. J is TRBJ2-7 and V is TRBV6-5; possible D gene TRBD1, 6 bases. Trimming took off 2 bases at V and 5 bases at J, with 16 bases between the two ends. CDR1 MNHEY and CDR2 SVGAGI come from the germline V gene. This CDR3 is built from 15 residues. The CDR3 DNA sequence: TGTGCCAGCAGTTACCCAACTCAGGGGATCCACGAGCAGTACTTC. Its protein product is CASSYPTQGIHEQYF.

The genes are TRBV19 and TRBJ1-5; no firm D call. Trimming pared 1 base from V and 0 bases from J, leaving 16 bases between. Germline lookup yields CDR1 LNHDA and CDR2 SQIVND (reference sequence). This CDR3 has 18 residues. The CDR3 here is CASSIVPPRLASNQPQHF. In DNA, the CDR3 is TGTGCCAGTAGTATAGTACCCCCTAGACTTGCTAGCAATCAGCCCCAGCATTTT.

The chain employs TRBV7-9 and TRBJ1-2, with 8 nucleotides matching TRBD1. V was clipped by 7 bases and J by 6 bases; unmatched bases: 13. This CDR3 has 15 residues. Germline V gives CDR1 SEHNR, CDR2 FQNEAQ (reference sequence). CDR3 in DNA: TGTGCCAGCACCGATTGGACAGGGTCCGGTGATGGCTACACCTTC. It yields the protein CASTDWTGSGDGYTF.

This rearrangement joins TRBV4-3 to TRBJ1-1; D gene unclear. The germline gives CDR1 LGHNA, CDR2 YSLEER. V was trimmed by 2 bases and J by 0 bases, leaving 4 bases between them. The CDR3 totals 13 residues. The CDR3 loop is CASSQTVNTEAFF. The CDR3 DNA follows: TGCGCCAGCAGCCAAACCGTGAACACTGAAGCTTTCTTT.

The chain couples TRBV2 to TRBJ2-2; perhaps TRBD1 as D (5 bases). The CDR3 consists of 13 residues. Trimming left V 4 bases short and J 2 bases short, with 5 bases between. CDR1 and CDR2 from the germline V gene are SNHLY and FYNNEI. The CDR3 nucleotides read TGTGCCAGCAGTGGGGGCAACACCGGGGAGCTGTTTTTT. Protein sequence: CASSGGNTGELFF.

The chain is built from TRBV4-3 and TRBJ2-7; D not resolved. V was cut by 0 bases and J by 2 bases, with 8 bases left in between. Germline loops: CDR1 LGHNA, CDR2 YSLEER. This CDR3 is 14 amino acids long. CDR3 region: CASSQDLGTYEQYF. The CDR3 region has the DNA TGCGCCAGCAGCCAAGATCTGGGGACCTACGAGCAGTACTTC.

The table lists this clone with a count of one. CDR3 coding DNA: TGTGCCAGCTCACCACGAACTTTCGCCGGGACAGCTAATGAAAAACTGTTTTTT. It specifies CASSPRTFAGTANEKLFF. The chain recombines TRBV18 with TRBJ1-4; 7 bases match TRBD1. The V segment lost 1 base and the J segment 3 bases; nucleotides outside the gene matches: 11. Germline CDR1 and CDR2: KGHSH and LQKENI. There are 18 residues in the CDR3.

This chain connects TRBV28 to TRBJ1-1, with D perhaps matching TRBD1 (6 bases). The CDR3 contains 15 residues. Germline assignment: CDR1 MDHEN and CDR2 SYDVKM. The germline V and J ends were trimmed by 4 bases and 0 bases, with 12 bases remaining between them. The CDR3 loop reads CASSSSGHMNTEAFF. The CDR3 region has the DNA TGTGCCAGCAGTTCCTCGGGACATATGAACACTGAAGCTTTCTTT.

The chain uses TRBV6-4 and TRBJ1-2; the match to TRBD1 covers 10 bases. Germline CDR1 is MRHNA and CDR2 is SNTAGT. V was clipped by 4 bases and J by 0 bases; unmatched bases: 2. This CDR3 region has 15 residues. The CDR3 sequence: CASSAGTGANYGYTF. CDR3 bases: TGTGCCAGCAGTGCCGGGACAGGGGCTAACTATGGCTACACCTTC.